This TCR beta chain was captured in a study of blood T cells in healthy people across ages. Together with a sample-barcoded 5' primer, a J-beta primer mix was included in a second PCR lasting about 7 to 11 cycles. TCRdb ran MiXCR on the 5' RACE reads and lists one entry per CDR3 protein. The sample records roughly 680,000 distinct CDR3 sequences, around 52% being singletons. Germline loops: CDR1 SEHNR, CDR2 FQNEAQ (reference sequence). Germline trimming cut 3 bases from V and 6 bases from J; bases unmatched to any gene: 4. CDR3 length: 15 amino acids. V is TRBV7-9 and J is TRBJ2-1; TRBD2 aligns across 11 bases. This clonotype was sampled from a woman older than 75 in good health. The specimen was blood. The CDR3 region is CASSFLSGGANEQFF. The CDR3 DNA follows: TGTGCCAGCAGCTTCCTTAGCGGGGGGGCCAATGAGCAGTTCTTC.